One sample yielded the 3 T cell receptor beta chains listed below, sequenced in a study of tumor and adjacent non-tumor tissue in lung cancer. The library came from three nested PCR rounds adapted from ARM-PCR protocols. Via MiXCR, TCRdb re-called the multiplex PCR reads, giving one row per CDR3 protein. This table holds about 98,000 distinct CDR3 sequences, roughly 78% found once. RNA was extracted from bulk tissue without any cell sorting. Distant lung tissue was collected more than 3 cm away from the tumor edge. Source material: distant non-tumor lung tissue. The receptors shown here come from a man aged 55 to 70 with small cell lung cancer.

In the case of this clonotype: The germline gene is not matched at one end of the junction; a read error may be the cause. This chain connects TRBV10-2 to TRBJ2-3, with D perhaps TRBD2 (6 bases). The V gene's germline CDR1 is WSHSY and CDR2 SAAADI. The CDR3 has 17 residues. CDR3 protein: CASSESRSGESTDTQYF. DNA of the CDR3: TGCGCTAGCAGTGAGTCTCGATCGGGAGAGAGCACAGATACGCAGTATTTT.

To note about this clonotype: Its ends do not fully match the called genes, so a read error is possible. The chain uses TRBV29-1 and TRBJ2-1; 7 bases are a match to TRBD2. The germline CDR1 and CDR2 sequences are SQVTM and ANQGSEA. The CDR3 contains 15 residues. Here the CDR3 reads CSVELAGSPYNKQFF. CDR3 bases: TGCAGTGTTGAATTAGCGGGCAGTCCCTACAATAAGCAGTTCTTC.

This clonotype has just one count. The junction shows a germline mismatch at one end, possibly a read error. The rearrangement uses TRBV5-4 and TRBJ1-1; a weak D match, TRBD1 (6 bases). CDR3 length: 15 amino acids. CDR1 is SGHNT and CDR2 is YYREEE in the germline V gene (reference sequence). CDR3 in DNA: TGTGTCAGCAGCTTGGGGGCGTTCTGGAACACTGAAGCTTTCTTT. Protein product: CVSSLGAFWNTEAFF. The full variable domain, in which reference TRBV5-4 and TRBJ1-1 provide the parts outside the CDR3, is ETGVTQSPTHLIKTRGQQVTLRCSSQSGHNTVSWYQQALGQGPQFIFQYYREEENGRGNFPPRFSGLQFPNYSSELNVNALELDDSALYLCVSSLGAFWNTEAFFGQGTRLTVV.